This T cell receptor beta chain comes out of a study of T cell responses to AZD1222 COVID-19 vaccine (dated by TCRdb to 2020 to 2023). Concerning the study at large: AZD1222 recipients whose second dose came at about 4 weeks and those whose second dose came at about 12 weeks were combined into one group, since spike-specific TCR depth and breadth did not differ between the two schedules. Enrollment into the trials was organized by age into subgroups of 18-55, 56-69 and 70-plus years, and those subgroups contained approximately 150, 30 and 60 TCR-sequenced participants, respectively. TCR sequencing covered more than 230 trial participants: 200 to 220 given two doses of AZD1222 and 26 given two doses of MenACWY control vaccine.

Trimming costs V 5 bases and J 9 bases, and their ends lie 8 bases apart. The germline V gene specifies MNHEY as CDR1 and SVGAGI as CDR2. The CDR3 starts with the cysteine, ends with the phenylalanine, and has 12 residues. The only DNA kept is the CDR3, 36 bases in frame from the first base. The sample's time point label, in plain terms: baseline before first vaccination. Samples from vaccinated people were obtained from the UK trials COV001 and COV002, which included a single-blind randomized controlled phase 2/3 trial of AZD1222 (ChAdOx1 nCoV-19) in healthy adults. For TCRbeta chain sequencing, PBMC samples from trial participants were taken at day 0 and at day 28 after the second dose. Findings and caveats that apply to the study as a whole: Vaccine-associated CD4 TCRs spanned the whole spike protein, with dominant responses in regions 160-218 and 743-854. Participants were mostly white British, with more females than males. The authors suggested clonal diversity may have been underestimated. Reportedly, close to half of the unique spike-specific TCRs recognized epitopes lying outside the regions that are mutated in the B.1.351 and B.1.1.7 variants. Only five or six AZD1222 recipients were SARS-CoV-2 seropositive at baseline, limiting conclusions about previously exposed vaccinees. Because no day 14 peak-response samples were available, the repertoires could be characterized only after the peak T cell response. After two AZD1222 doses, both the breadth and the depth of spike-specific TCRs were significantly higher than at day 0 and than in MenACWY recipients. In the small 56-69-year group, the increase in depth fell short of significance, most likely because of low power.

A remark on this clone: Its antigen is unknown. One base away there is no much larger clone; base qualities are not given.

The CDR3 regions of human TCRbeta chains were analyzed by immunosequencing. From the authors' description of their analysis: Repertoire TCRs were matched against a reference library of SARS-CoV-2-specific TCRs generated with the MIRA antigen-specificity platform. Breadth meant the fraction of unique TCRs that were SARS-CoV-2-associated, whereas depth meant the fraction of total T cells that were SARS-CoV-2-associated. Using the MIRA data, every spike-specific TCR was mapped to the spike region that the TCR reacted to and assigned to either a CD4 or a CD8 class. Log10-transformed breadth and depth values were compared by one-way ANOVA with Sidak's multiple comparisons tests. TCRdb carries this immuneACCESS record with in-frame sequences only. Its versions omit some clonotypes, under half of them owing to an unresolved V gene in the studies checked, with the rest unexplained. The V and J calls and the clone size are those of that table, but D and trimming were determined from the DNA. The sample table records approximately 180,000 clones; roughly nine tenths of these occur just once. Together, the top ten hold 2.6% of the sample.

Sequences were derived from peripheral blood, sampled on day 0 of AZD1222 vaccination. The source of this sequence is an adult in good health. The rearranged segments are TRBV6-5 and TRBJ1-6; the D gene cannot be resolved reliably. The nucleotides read TGTGCCAGCAGTCCGGGAATTTCACCCCTCCACTTT. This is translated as CASSPGISPLHF.